This T cell receptor (beta chain) was identified in a study of T cells after yellow fever vaccination. Study observations and caveats: Relatively few clonotypes were ones that appeared in both CD4 and CD8 compartments. Booster sampling recovered most clones from primary vaccination (approximately 97% CD4, 80% to 90% CD8). Any FACS-sorted repertoire could hold abundant clonotypes that contaminate it from the bulk population.

Template-switching 5'RACE yielded the TCR cDNA; a universal primer site and UMIs were added in the process. TCRdb used MiXCR to reprocess the 5' RACE reads, holding one entry per CDR3 protein. This sample yields 250,000 to 300,000 distinct CDR3 sequences, of which around 5.2% are seen a single time; around 3.5% belongs to the top ten. There are 14 residues in the CDR3. Trimming took off 4 bases at V and 8 bases at J, with 14 bases between the two ends. Looked up from germline, CDR1 is WNHNN and CDR2 is SYGVQD (reference sequence). In the case of this clonotype: The antigen is unknown.

The chain has TRBV10-1 and TRBJ1-4; D is unresolved. The receptor was isolated from a young man who received the YFV17D yellow fever vaccine. The input for sequencing was CD4+ T cells sorted from PBMCs, taken on the day of the yellow fever booster vaccination. Here the CDR3 DNA reads TGCGCCAGCAGTGGAGGGCTCCGTTCGGAAAAACTGTTTTTT. Translation gives CASSGGLRSEKLFF.